These 21 T cell receptor beta chains originate from one sample sequenced in a study of blood T cell repertoires in COVID-19. Sequencing used immunoSEQ multiplex PCR; TCRdb keeps in-frame clones, though not all of them. Counted here are approximately 230,000 clones, about 80% occurring once; the ten biggest clones make up around 8.9%. Input material: peripheral blood. All receptors derive from an elderly man with acute or convalescent COVID-19.

The V call is TRBV25-1, the J call TRBJ2-2; a weak D match, TRBD1 (6 bases). Germline lookup yields CDR1 MGHDK and CDR2 SYGVNS. This CDR3 has 16 amino acids. Trimming shortened V by 3 bases and J by 2 bases, and 13 bases separated the two germline ends. This CDR3 reads CASSDPGRGNTGELFF. In DNA, the CDR3 is TGTGCCAGCAGTGACCCCGGCAGGGGAAACACCGGGGAGCTGTTTTTT.

The chain recombines TRBV12-3 or TRBV12-4 with TRBJ2-7, with D possibly TRBD1 on 6 matching bases. The CDR3 length is 13 residues. V was shortened by 5 bases and J by 3 bases, with 11 bases between the two germline ends. For the CDR3, the DNA is TGTGCCAGCAGTCTGGGACATTTCTACGAGCAGTACTTC. Protein: CASSLGHFYEQYF.

V and J are TRBV5-1 and TRBJ2-3; 7 bases line up with TRBD1. Germline loops: CDR1 SGHRS, CDR2 YFSETQ. The CDR3 covers 15 residues. V lost 4 bases, J lost 2 bases, and 7 bases stayed unmatched. The CDR3 protein is CASSQSQGVTDTQYF. CDR3 nucleotide sequence: TGCGCCAGCAGCCAGTCGCAGGGGGTCACAGATACGCAGTATTTT. The variable domain in full, with the rest retrieved from reference TRBV5-1 and TRBJ2-3, is KAGVTQTPRYLIKTRGQQVTLSCSPISGHRSVSWYQQTPGQGLQFLFEYFSETQRNKGNFPGRFSGRQFSNSRSEMNVSTLELGDSALYLCASSQSQGVTDTQYFGPGTRLTVL.

The chain recombines TRBV10-2 with TRBJ1-5; TRBD1 agrees at 8 bases. V trimming: 4 bases; J trimming: 1 base; junction bases outside the gene matches: 12. Germline loops: CDR1 WSHSY, CDR2 SAAADI. The CDR3 has 18 residues. CDR3 DNA: TGCGCCAGCAGTGCATACTCGACAGGGGCATCGAGCAATCAGCCCCAGCATTTT. Translated, it gives CASSAYSTGASSNQPQHF.

The chain's CDR3 is CSVARGQMNTEAFF. The CDR3 nucleotides are TGCAGCGTTGCCCGGGGACAGATGAACACTGAAGCTTTCTTT. The chain uses TRBV29-1 and TRBJ1-1; 7 bases are shared with TRBD1. This CDR3 contains 14 residues. V was pared by 4 bases and J by 0 bases, with 5 bases of the junction left unmatched. CDR1 is SQVTM, CDR2 ANQGSEA, per germline.

The chain is built from TRBV11-2 and TRBJ2-7; tentative D call: TRBD2 (6 bases). V lost 2 bases to trimming and J lost 1 base, with 12 bases between them. Germline CDR1 reads SGHAT; CDR2 reads FQNNGV. The CDR3 is 15 amino acids. The CDR3 nucleotides read TGTGCCAGCAGCTTAAATCCAGGGAGGTCCTACGAGCAGTACTTC. Translated: CASSLNPGRSYEQYF.

The genes are TRBV2 and TRBJ1-2; tentatively, D is TRBD1 (6 bases). CDR3 length: 15 residues. Trimming pared 5 bases from V and 4 bases from J, leaving 17 bases between. Germline V lookup: CDR1 SNHLY, CDR2 FYNNEI. The CDR3 coding sequence is TGTGCCAGCAGTTCCAGGGGTTTTTCAGGCTATGGCTACACCTTC. Its protein product is CASSSRGFSGYGYTF.

The chain has TRBV18 and TRBJ2-7; 12 bases map to TRBD1. Germline V gives CDR1 KGHSH, CDR2 LQKENI. The trim removed 1 base at V and 6 bases at J, leaving 7 bases unmatched. The CDR3 is 16 amino acids. The CDR3 DNA sequence: TGTGCCAGCTCACCACTTGGGACAGGGGGCTATAGCGAGCAGTACTTC. Protein sequence: CASSPLGTGGYSEQYF.

This chain uses TRBV4-2 with TRBJ1-1; tentatively, D is TRBD1 (6 bases). V was pared by 4 bases and J by 0 bases, with 12 bases between. The CDR3 length is 15 residues. CDR1 LGHNA and CDR2 YNFKEQ come from the germline V gene. The CDR3 DNA reads TGTGCCAGCAGCCCCCGGACAGCTATGAACACTGAAGCTTTCTTT. This encodes CASSPRTAMNTEAFF.

The chain uses TRBV6-5 and TRBJ1-3; 12 bases are a match to TRBD1. The CDR3 totals 16 residues. Germline V lookup: CDR1 MNHEY, CDR2 SVGAGI. The V segment lost 0 bases and the J segment 10 bases; nucleotides outside the gene matches: 7. CDR3 DNA sequence: TGTGCCAGCAGTTACTCGGGACAGGGGGCGATGGGGACCATATATTTT. Translation gives CASSYSGQGAMGTIYF.

V gene TRBV7-9 combines with J gene TRBJ1-3, with D perhaps matching TRBD1 (5 bases). CDR1 is SEHNR, CDR2 FQNEAQ, per germline (reference sequence). The CDR3 contains 17 residues. V was shortened by 1 base and J by 0 bases, with 13 bases between the two germline ends. The CDR3 bases are TGTGCCAGCAGCTTAGATCCTGGAGGGGCCTCTGGAAACACCATATATTTT. Protein sequence: CASSLDPGGASGNTIYF.

The genes are TRBV2 and TRBJ1-2; 8 bases are a match to TRBD1. Germline lookup yields CDR1 SNHLY and CDR2 FYNNEI. The length of the CDR3 is 15 residues. V trimming: 6 bases; J trimming: 4 bases; junction bases outside the gene matches: 10. The CDR3 DNA is TGTGCCAGCAGCGTTGGACAGGGAAGTACCTATGGCTACACCTTC. This codes for CASSVGQGSTYGYTF.

This chain links TRBV11-1 with TRBJ2-1; maybe TRBD1 (5 bases). The CDR3 loop spans 13 amino acids. The V end lost 3 bases, the J end lost 6 bases, and 9 bases lay between the germline ends. CDR1 is SGHAT and CDR2 is FQDESV in the germline V gene (reference sequence). CDR3 nucleotides: TGTGCCAGCAGCTTCGACAGCCTCAATGAGCAGTTCTTC. Translation: CASSFDSLNEQFF.

The chain couples TRBV5-1 to TRBJ1-2; the D is unclear. Deletions cut 2 bases from V and 0 bases from J, with 8 bases between. CDR1 and CDR2 (germline): SGHRS, YFSETQ. The CDR3 has 14 amino acids. This CDR3 is CASSLTEANYGYTF. The CDR3 DNA is TGCGCCAGCAGCTTAACAGAAGCTAACTATGGCTACACCTTC.

The chain employs TRBV10-2 and TRBJ1-5; possible D gene TRBD1, 6 bases. From germline, CDR1 is WSHSY and CDR2 SAAADI. The CDR3 has 14 amino acids. V shed 7 bases and J shed 7 bases, with 17 bases lying between them. For the CDR3, the DNA is TGCGCCAGCACCAGTAACAGGGTTCGCCAGCCCCAGCATTTT. Amino acid sequence: CASTSNRVRQPQHF.

The chain is built from TRBV19 and TRBJ1-1; weak D call: TRBD1 (6 bases). CDR1 is LNHDA and CDR2 is SQIVND in the germline V gene (reference sequence). Trimming removed 10 bases from V and 1 base from J, with 16 bases in between. This CDR3 region has 14 residues. The CDR3 loop is CAISRGAGNTEAFF. The CDR3 region has the DNA TGTGCCATTTCCAGGGGCGCGGGGAACACTGAAGCTTTCTTT. The whole variable domain, filled in from reference TRBV19 and TRBJ1-1, reads DGGITQSPKYLFRKEGQNVTLSCEQNLNHDAMYWYRQDPGQGLRLIYYSQIVNDFQKGDIAEGYSVSREKKESFPLTVTSAQKNPTAFYLCAISRGAGNTEAFFGQGTRLTVV.

This clone was detected many times. The chain employs TRBV18 and TRBJ2-3; 11 bases agree with TRBD2. CDR1 and CDR2 from the germline V gene are KGHSH and LQKENI. CDR3 length: 15 amino acids. The V segment lost 5 bases and the J segment 2 bases; nucleotides outside the gene matches: 3. The CDR3 is CASSLGLAATDTQYF. CDR3 nucleotides: TGTGCCAGCTCATTGGGACTAGCGGCCACAGATACGCAGTATTTT. Full variable domain (remainder filled in from reference TRBV18 and TRBJ2-3): NAGVMQNPRHLVRRRGQEARLRCSPMKGHSHVYWYRQLPEEGLKFMVYLQKENIIDESGMPKERFSAEFPKEGPSILRIQQVVRGDSAAYFCASSLGLAATDTQYFGPGTRLTVL.

V usage is TRBV5-5 and J usage is TRBJ2-7; D unclear. Germline V lookup: CDR1 SGHKS, CDR2 YYEKEE (reference sequence). CDR3 length equals 12 residues. V was clipped by 7 bases and J by 0 bases, with 8 bases between them. The CDR3 spells CASSVPSYEQYF. The CDR3 nucleotides are TGTGCCAGCTCAGTCCCCTCCTACGAGCAGTACTTC.

This chain joins TRBV11-1 and TRBJ2-7, with 7 bases aligning to TRBD1. There are 14 residues in the CDR3. The trim removed 5 bases at V and 2 bases at J, leaving 6 bases unmatched. The germline CDR1 and CDR2 sequences are SGHAT and FQDESV (reference sequence). The CDR3 DNA reads TGTGCCAGCAGCCCCGACAGGGTCACCTACGAGCAGTACTTC. Amino acid sequence: CASSPDRVTYEQYF.

The V call is TRBV5-1, the J call TRBJ2-1, with D maybe TRBD2 (6 bases). Looked up from germline, CDR1 is SGHRS and CDR2 is YFSETQ. V gave up 4 bases and J gave up 5 bases, with 13 bases separating them. The CDR3 covers 14 residues. CDR3: CASSALANHNEQFF. In nucleotides, the CDR3 is TGCGCCAGCAGCGCCCTAGCGAATCACAATGAGCAGTTCTTC.

This chain links TRBV19 with TRBJ2-7; the D gene is possibly TRBD1 (6 bases). The V and J ends lost 10 bases and 9 bases respectively, with 28 bases between them. This CDR3 is 15 amino acids long. Germline CDR1 LNHDA, CDR2 SQIVND (reference sequence). The CDR3 loop is CATEVGLGGTSMQYF. The DNA for the CDR3 is TGTGCCACCGAAGTAGGGCTAGGGGGTACTTCTATGCAGTACTTC.